This record looks at one TCR beta chain sequence and its context. The antigen is unknown. This CDR3 is 12 amino acids long. V was cut by 5 bases and J by 8 bases, with 13 bases left in between. CDR1 and CDR2 from the germline V gene are SGDLS and YYNGEE. The sample is drawn from a study of cytotoxic CD8 clonotypes in ibrutinib-treated CLL. General study results and limits: While tracking circulating CD8+ T-cell counts, baseline clonality exceeded that of age-matched healthy donors.

Clones were sequenced by immunoSEQ multiplex PCR, and TCRdb holds only the in-frame ones, with some missing. The sample shows some 70,000 clones, about 64% of them seen only once. The sample was PBMCs, taken after 12 months of ibrutinib treatment. The chain joins TRBV9 to TRBJ1-2; no reliable D call. The source is a human donor with chronic lymphocytic leukemia. The CDR3 DNA is TGTGCCAGCAGTCAAACACACCTAGGCTACACCTTC. The encoded protein is CASSQTHLGYTF.